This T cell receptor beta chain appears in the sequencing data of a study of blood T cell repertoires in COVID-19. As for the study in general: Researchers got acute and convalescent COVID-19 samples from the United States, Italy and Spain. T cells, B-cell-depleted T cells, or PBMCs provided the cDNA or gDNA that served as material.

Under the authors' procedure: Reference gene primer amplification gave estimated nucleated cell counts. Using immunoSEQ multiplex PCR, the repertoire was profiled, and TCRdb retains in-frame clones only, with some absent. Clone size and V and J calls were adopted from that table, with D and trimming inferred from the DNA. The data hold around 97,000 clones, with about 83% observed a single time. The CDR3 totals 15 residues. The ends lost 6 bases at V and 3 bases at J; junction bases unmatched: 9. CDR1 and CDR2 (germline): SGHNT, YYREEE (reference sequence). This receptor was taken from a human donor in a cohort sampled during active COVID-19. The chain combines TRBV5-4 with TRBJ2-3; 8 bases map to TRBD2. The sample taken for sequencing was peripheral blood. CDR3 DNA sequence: TGTGCCAGCAACTCACCCGGACTAGCAACAGATACGCAGTATTTT. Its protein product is CASNSPGLATDTQYF.